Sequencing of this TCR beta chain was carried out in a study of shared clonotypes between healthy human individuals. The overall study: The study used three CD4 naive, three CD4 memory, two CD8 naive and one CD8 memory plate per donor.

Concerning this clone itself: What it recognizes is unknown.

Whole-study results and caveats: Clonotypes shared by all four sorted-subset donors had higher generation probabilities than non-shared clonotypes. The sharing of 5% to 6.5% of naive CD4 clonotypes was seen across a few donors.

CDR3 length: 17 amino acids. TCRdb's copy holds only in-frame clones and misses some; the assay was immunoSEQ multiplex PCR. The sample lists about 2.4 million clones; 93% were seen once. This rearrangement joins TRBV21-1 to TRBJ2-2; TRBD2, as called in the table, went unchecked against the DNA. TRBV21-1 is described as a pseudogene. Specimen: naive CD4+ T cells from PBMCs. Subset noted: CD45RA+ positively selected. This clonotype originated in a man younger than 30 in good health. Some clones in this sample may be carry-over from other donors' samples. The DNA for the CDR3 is TGTGCCAGCAGCACAAGGACTAGCGGGGAGTCCACCGGGGAGCTGTTTTTT. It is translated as CASSTRTSGESTGELFF.